This entry describes one T cell receptor (beta chain). These data originate in a study of OX40 agonist ivuxolimab in advanced cancers. CDR1 and CDR2 (germline): ENHRY, SYGVKD. The V end lost 5 bases, the J end lost 0 bases, and 14 bases lay between the germline ends. The CDR3 is made up of 16 amino acids. Method: immunoSEQ multiplex PCR; TCRdb's copy keeps in-frame clones and lacks some. The sample includes under 80,000 clones, about 92% seen only once; the top ten take approximately 9.3%. The clonotype originates from an adult with an advanced solid tumor such as melanoma, head and neck, liver or kidney cancer. The chain is built from TRBV10-3 and TRBJ2-1; no reliable D call. Source: CD4+ or CD8+ T cells sorted from blood, taken in a trial of the OX40 agonist ivuxolimab. The CDR3 reads CAISKVWASSYNEQFF. The CDR3 DNA is TGTGCCATCAGTAAGGTTTGGGCCAGCTCCTACAATGAGCAGTTCTTC.